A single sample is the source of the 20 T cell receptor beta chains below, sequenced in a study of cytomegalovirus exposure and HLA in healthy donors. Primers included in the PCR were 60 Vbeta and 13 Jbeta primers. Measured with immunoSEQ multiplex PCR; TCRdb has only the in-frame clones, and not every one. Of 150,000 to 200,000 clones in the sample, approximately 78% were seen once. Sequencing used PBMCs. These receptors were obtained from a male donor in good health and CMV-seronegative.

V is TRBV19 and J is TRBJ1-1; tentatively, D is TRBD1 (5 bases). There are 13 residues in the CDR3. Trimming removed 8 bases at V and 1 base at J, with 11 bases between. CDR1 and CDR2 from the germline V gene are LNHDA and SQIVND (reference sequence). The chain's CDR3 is CASSTTGNTEAFF. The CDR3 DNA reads TGTGCCAGTTCCACTACAGGGAACACTGAAGCTTTCTTT.

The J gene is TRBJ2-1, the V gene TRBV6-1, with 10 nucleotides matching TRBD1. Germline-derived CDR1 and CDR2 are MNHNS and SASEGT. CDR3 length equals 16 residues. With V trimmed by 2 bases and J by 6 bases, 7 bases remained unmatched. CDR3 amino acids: CASSEPGQGGGNEQFF. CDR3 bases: TGTGCCAGCAGTGAACCTGGACAGGGGGGTGGCAATGAGCAGTTCTTC.

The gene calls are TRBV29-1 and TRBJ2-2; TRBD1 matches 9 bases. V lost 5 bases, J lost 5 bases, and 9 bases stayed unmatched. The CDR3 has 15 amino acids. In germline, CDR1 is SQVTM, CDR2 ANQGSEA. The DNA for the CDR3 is TGCAGCGTTCAAGGACAGGGGACATGGACCGGGGAGCTGTTTTTT. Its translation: CSVQGQGTWTGELFF.

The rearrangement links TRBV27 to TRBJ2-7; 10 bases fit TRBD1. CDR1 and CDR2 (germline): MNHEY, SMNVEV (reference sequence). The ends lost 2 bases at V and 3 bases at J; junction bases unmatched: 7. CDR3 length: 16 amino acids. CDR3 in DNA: TGTGCCAGCAGTTTAGCCGGGACAGGGGAAGGCTACGAGCAGTACTTC. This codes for CASSLAGTGEGYEQYF.

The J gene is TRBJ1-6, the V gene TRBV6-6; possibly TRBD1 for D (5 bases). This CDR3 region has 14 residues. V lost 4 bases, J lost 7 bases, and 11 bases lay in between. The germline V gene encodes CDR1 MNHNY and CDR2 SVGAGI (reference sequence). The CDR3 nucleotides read TGTGCCAGCAGTTTCAATCCAGGGAATTCACCCCTCCACTTT. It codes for CASSFNPGNSPLHF.

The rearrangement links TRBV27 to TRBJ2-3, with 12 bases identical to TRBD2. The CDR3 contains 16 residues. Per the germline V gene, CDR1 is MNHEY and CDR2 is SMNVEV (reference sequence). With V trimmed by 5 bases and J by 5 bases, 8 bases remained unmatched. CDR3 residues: CASSTRLAGVVDTQYF. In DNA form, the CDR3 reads TGTGCCAGCAGTACCCGACTAGCGGGAGTAGTAGATACGCAGTATTTT.

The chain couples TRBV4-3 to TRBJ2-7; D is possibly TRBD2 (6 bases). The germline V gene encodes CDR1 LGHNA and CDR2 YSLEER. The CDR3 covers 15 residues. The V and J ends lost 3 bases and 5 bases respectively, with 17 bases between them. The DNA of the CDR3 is TGCGCCAGCAGCCAGGGTTCGCGGGGAGTAGACGAGCAGTACTTC. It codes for CASSQGSRGVDEQYF.

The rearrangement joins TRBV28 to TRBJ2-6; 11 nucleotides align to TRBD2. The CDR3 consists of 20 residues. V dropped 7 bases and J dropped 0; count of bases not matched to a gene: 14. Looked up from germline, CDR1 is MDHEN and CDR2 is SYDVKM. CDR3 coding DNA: TGTGCCAGCACTTCACTGAACAGACTAGCGGGGTACTCTGGGGCCAACGTCCTGACTTTC. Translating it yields CASTSLNRLAGYSGANVLTF.

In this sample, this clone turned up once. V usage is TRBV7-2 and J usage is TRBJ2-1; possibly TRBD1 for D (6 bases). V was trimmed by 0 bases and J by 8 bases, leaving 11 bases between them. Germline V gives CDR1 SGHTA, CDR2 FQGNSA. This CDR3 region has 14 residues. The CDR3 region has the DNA TGTGCCAGCAGCTTAGCGTCGCAGGGGCATGAGCAGTTCTTC. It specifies CASSLASQGHEQFF.

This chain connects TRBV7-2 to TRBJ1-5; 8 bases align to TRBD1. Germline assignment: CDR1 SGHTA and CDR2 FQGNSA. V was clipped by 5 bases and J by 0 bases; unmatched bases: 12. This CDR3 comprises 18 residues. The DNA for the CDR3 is TGTGCCAGCAGCGAACGGACAGGGTTCAGCTATAGCAATCAGCCCCAGCATTTT. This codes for CASSERTGFSYSNQPQHF.

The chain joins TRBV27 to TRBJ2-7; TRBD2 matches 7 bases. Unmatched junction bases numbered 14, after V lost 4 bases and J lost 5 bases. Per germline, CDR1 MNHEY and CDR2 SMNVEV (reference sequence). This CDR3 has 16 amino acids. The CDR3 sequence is CASSSPALRDYNEQYF. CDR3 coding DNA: TGTGCCAGCAGTTCCCCAGCCCTGAGGGACTACAACGAGCAGTACTTC.

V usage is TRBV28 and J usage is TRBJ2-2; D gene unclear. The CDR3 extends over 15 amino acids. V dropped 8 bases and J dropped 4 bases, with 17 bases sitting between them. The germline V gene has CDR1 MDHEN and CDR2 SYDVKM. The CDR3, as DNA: TGTGCCAGCCTCGGAACCGCGGAATTCACCGGGGAGCTGTTTTTT. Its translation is CASLGTAEFTGELFF. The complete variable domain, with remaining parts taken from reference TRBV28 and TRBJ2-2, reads DVKVTQSSRYLVKRTGEKVFLECVQDMDHENMFWYRQDPGLGLRLIYFSYDVKMKEKGDIPEGYSVSREKKERFSLILESASTNQTSMYLCASLGTAEFTGELFFGEGSRLTVL.

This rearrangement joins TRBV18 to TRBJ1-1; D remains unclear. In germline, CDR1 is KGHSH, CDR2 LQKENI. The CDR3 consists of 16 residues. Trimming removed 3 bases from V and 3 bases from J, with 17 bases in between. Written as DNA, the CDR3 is TGTGCCAGCTCACCCACACGCGGGGAGGCTGACACTGAAGCTTTCTTT. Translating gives CASSPTRGEADTEAFF.

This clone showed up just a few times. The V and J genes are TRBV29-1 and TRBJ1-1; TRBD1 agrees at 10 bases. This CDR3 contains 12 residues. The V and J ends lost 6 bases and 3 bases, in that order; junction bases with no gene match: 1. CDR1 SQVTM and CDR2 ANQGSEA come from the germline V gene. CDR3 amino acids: CSVGTGDTEAFF. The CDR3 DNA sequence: TGCAGCGTGGGGACAGGGGACACTGAAGCTTTCTTT.

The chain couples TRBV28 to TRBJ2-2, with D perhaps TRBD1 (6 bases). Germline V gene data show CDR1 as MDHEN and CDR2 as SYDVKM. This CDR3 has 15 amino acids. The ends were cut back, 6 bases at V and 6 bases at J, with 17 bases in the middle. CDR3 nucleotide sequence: TGTGCCAGCAGGGGTTACAGGGAACGGGCCGGGGAGCTGTTTTTT. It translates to CASRGYRERAGELFF.

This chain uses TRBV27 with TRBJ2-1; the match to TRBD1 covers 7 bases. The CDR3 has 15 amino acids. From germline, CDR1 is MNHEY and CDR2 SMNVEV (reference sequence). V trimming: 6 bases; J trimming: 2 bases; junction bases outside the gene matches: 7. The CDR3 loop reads CASRRQGVTYNEQFF. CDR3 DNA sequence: TGTGCCAGCAGAAGACAGGGAGTGACCTACAATGAGCAGTTCTTC.

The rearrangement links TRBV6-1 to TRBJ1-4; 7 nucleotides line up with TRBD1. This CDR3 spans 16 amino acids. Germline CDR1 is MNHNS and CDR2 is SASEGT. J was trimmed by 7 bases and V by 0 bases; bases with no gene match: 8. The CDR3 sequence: CASSEALTGFTEKLFF. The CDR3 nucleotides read TGTGCCAGCAGTGAAGCCCTGACAGGGTTTACTGAAAAACTGTTTTTT.

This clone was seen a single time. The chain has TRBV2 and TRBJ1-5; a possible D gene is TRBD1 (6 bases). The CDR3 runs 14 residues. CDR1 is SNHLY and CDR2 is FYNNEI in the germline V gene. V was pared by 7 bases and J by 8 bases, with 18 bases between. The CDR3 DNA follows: TGTGCCAGCACCAGACAGGCCGAATTGGAGCCCCAGCATTTT. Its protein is CASTRQAELEPQHF.

Here the CDR3 reads CASSYGAGVDEQYF. DNA of the CDR3: TGTGCCAGCAGTTACGGGGCGGGAGTCGACGAGCAGTACTTC. The V and J genes are TRBV6-5 and TRBJ2-5; 7 bases are shared with TRBD2. The DNA matches TRBJ2-7 better at its end, which makes the J call doubtful. The germline V gene encodes CDR1 MNHEY and CDR2 SVGAGI. CDR3 length equals 14 residues.

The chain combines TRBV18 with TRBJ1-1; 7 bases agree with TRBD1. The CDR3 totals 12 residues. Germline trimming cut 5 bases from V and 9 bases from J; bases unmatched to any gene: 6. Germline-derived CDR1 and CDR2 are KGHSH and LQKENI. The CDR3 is CASSFTTGQAFF. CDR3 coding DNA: TGTGCCAGCTCATTCACGACAGGGCAAGCTTTCTTT.